This TCR beta chain was sequenced for a study of shared clonotypes between healthy human individuals. Deep-level assay runs were performed. Sorted-subset replicate PCR reactions contained roughly 200 ng DNA, corresponding to some 29,000 T cell genomes. Methods used by the authors: From ImmunoSEQ came sequences covering only the junction and carrying no quality scores, so filtering differed. Assay: immunoSEQ multiplex PCR; the TCRdb copy retains only in-frame clones and omits some. V and J calls and clone size are those listed in that table; D and trimming were worked out from the DNA. Here the sample spans about 2 million clones, 90% to 95% being singletons. Germline V gene data show CDR1 as GTSNPN and CDR2 as SVGIG (reference sequence). The CDR3 has 18 residues. After removal of 0 bases from V and 4 bases from J, the junction contained 10 bases not matched to a gene.

This sequence was found in a young man in good health. The chain uses TRBV30 and TRBJ2-3; 13 bases align to TRBD2. The sequencing input was naive CD4+ T cells sorted from blood. Subset described: CD45RA+ positively selected. CDR3 loop: CAWSVGRTSGRKSDTQYF. The CDR3 DNA reads TGTGCCTGGAGTGTCGGGAGGACTAGCGGGAGAAAGTCAGATACGCAGTATTTT.